Below are 24 T cell receptor beta chains sequenced from a single sample in a study of lymphopenia after photon versus proton radiotherapy. The method was immunoSEQ multiplex PCR; TCRdb's version includes in-frame clones alone and lacks a portion of them. The sample records approximately 31,000 clones, 75% to 90% being singletons. Source: peripheral blood, taken from a patient treated with proton-based radiotherapy. Receptors originate from a woman in her 70s with pancreatic cancer.

The chain uses TRBV7-2 and TRBJ2-7; possible D gene TRBD2, 6 bases. V lost 2 bases and J lost 0, with 11 bases in between. CDR1 and CDR2 from the germline V gene are SGHTA and FQGNSA. The CDR3 runs to 15 residues. The CDR3 protein is CASSLLAAPSYEQYF. The CDR3 nucleotides are TGTGCCAGCAGCTTATTAGCGGCCCCCTCCTACGAGCAGTACTTC.

The chain recombines TRBV18 with TRBJ2-3; D not certain. There are 13 residues in the CDR3. Trimming left V 10 bases short and J 2 bases short, with 13 bases between. Germline CDR1 KGHSH, CDR2 LQKENI. The CDR3 here is CATDQQNTDTQYF. The CDR3 DNA follows: TGTGCCACCGACCAACAGAACACAGATACGCAGTATTTT.

The V and J genes are TRBV28 and TRBJ2-2, with a possible D match to TRBD2 (5 bases). Germline CDR1 MDHEN, CDR2 SYDVKM. Trimming took 5 bases from V and 1 from J, leaving 11 bases between them. The CDR3 consists of 15 residues. CDR3 residues: CASSPLGMNTGELFF. For the CDR3, the DNA is TGTGCCAGCAGTCCCCTCGGGATGAACACCGGGGAGCTGTTTTTT.

The chain combines TRBV19 with TRBJ2-1; 12 bases map to TRBD2. The germline V gene encodes CDR1 LNHDA and CDR2 SQIVND (reference sequence). The CDR3 extends over 15 amino acids. Trimming removed 5 bases from V and 9 bases from J; junction bases left unmatched: 8. The CDR3 sequence: CASSASGRASGEQFF. CDR3 in DNA: TGTGCCAGTAGTGCTAGCGGGAGGGCCAGCGGTGAGCAGTTCTTC.

The CDR3 nucleotides are TGTGCCAGCAGTTCGGGACAGGGAAGGGTCCCTGGAAACACCATATATTTT. This encodes CASSSGQGRVPGNTIYF. The rearrangement joins TRBV27 to TRBJ1-3; 9 nucleotides line up with TRBD1. V shed 4 bases, J shed 2 bases, and the junction held 9 bases outside the gene matches. CDR1 is MNHEY and CDR2 is SMNVEV in the germline V gene (reference sequence). This CDR3 region has 17 residues.

The chain has TRBV19 and TRBJ1-5, with a tentative D call TRBD1 (5 bases). This CDR3 is built from 13 residues. CDR1 and CDR2 (germline): LNHDA, SQIVND (reference sequence). Between the trimmed V and J ends, which lost 4 bases and 4 bases, there was a span of 8 bases. The CDR3 nucleotides are TGTGCCAGTAGTACGGGGGATAATCAGCCCCAGCATTTT. Its translation: CASSTGDNQPQHF.

Here the CDR3 reads CASSQGLGNEKLFF. The CDR3, as DNA: TGCGCCAGCTCCCAGGGGCTAGGTAATGAAAAACTGTTTTTT. The chain employs TRBV5-1 and TRBJ1-4; D is perhaps TRBD1 (6 bases). Germline V gene data show CDR1 as SGHRS and CDR2 as YFSETQ. Trimming shortened V by 7 bases and J by 4 bases, and 14 bases separated the two germline ends. The CDR3 consists of 14 residues.

This chain joins TRBV4-3 and TRBJ2-5, with D hard to call. V was cut by 5 bases and J by 5 bases, with 12 bases left in between. Germline CDR1 is LGHNA and CDR2 is YSLEER. This CDR3 has 13 residues. CDR3 coding DNA: TGCGCCAGCAGCATCAGCGTGGAGGAGACCCAGTACTTC. Its translation: CASSISVEETQYF.

The V call is TRBV5-1, the J call TRBJ1-4; D is possibly TRBD1 (6 bases). CDR1 SGHRS and CDR2 YFSETQ come from the germline V gene. This CDR3 is built from 15 residues. V was shortened by 4 bases and J by 4 bases, with 14 bases between the two germline ends. CDR3 sequence: CASSPRGPDNEKLFF. CDR3 bases: TGCGCCAGCAGCCCCCGGGGGCCGGATAATGAAAAACTGTTTTTT.

In this sample, this clone turned up a few times. The chain joins TRBV9 to TRBJ1-1, with 9 positions matching TRBD1. V lost 0 bases and J lost 11; bases outside the gene matches: 11. In germline, CDR1 is SGDLS, CDR2 YYNGEE. The CDR3 totals 15 residues. The CDR3 DNA reads TGTGCCAGCAGCGTAGGGGACAGGGTGTCCATGGACGCTTTCTTT. Residues: CASSVGDRVSMDAFF. Full variable domain (remainder filled in from reference TRBV9 and TRBJ1-1): DSGVTQTPKHLITATGQRVTLRCSPRSGDLSVYWYQQSLDQGLQFLIQYYNGEERAKGNILERFSAQQFPDLHSELNLSSLELGDSALYFCASSVGDRVSMDAFFGQGTRLTVV.

This chain connects TRBV5-5 to TRBJ1-1; no firm D call. With 4 bases removed from V and 7 bases from J, the gap between germline ends came to 17 bases. The CDR3 runs to 14 residues. From germline, CDR1 is SGHKS and CDR2 YYEKEE (reference sequence). The CDR3 sequence is CASSPGGPPYEAFF. In DNA, the CDR3 is TGTGCCAGCAGCCCCGGAGGCCCCCCGTATGAAGCTTTCTTT.

V is TRBV7-2 and J is TRBJ1-4; D uncertain. This CDR3 comprises 13 residues. V was clipped by 1 base and J by 8 bases, with 8 bases between them. Germline V gives CDR1 SGHTA, CDR2 FQGNSA. The CDR3 is CASSLGGWEKLFF. The DNA for the CDR3 is TGTGCCAGCAGCTTAGGAGGGTGGGAAAAACTGTTTTTT.

This sequence joins TRBV7-9 and TRBJ2-3; D may be TRBD2 (6 bases). Between the trimmed V and J ends, which lost 4 bases and 6 bases, there was a span of 14 bases. The CDR3 runs to 14 residues. Germline CDR1 SEHNR, CDR2 FQNEAQ (reference sequence). The CDR3 DNA reads TGTGCCAGCAGCTGGACGGGGGAAGCGGATACGCAGTATTTT. Translation: CASSWTGEADTQYF. Full variable domain (rest looked up from reference TRBV7-9 and TRBJ2-3): DTGVSQNPRHKITKRGQNVTFRCDPISEHNRLYWYRQTLGQGPEFLTYFQNEAQLEKSRLLSDRFSAERPKGSFSTLEIQRTEQGDSAMYLCASSWTGEADTQYFGPGTRLTVL.

The chain uses TRBV28 and TRBJ2-1; D is possibly TRBD1 or TRBD2 (5 bases each). V lost 2 bases to trimming and J lost 9 bases, with 14 bases between them. Germline loops: CDR1 MDHEN, CDR2 SYDVKM. CDR3 length: 14 residues. This CDR3 reads CASSLRVGAIEQFF. CDR3 DNA: TGTGCCAGCAGTTTACGCGTCGGGGCAATTGAGCAGTTCTTC.

The chain links TRBV7-2 to TRBJ2-2; a weak D match, TRBD1 (5 bases). The CDR3 length is 16 residues. Germline lookup yields CDR1 SGHTA and CDR2 FQGNSA. Between the trimmed V and J ends, which lost 5 bases and 0 bases, there was a span of 13 bases. CDR3 sequence (DNA): TGTGCCAGCAGCCGTGACAGTGCCTCGAACACCGGGGAGCTGTTTTTT. Translation gives CASSRDSASNTGELFF.

V usage is TRBV6-1 and J usage is TRBJ1-5, with 9 nucleotides matching TRBD1. The germline V gene has CDR1 MNHNS and CDR2 SASEGT. The CDR3 spans 14 residues. Germline trimming cut 6 bases from V and 5 bases from J; bases unmatched to any gene: 5. The CDR3 sequence: CASRTGGWDQPQHF. CDR3 DNA: TGTGCCAGCAGAACAGGGGGCTGGGATCAGCCCCAGCATTTT.

The V call is TRBV18, the J call TRBJ1-1; the D is unclear. CDR1 KGHSH and CDR2 LQKENI come from the germline V gene. V lost 6 bases, J lost 1 base, and 6 bases lay in between. This CDR3 is built from 12 residues. Written as DNA, the CDR3 is TGTGCCAGCTCCAATCAGAACACTGAAGCTTTCTTT. Translation: CASSNQNTEAFF. Using reference TRBV18 and TRBJ1-1 for the parts outside the CDR3, the full variable domain is NAGVMQNPRHLVRRRGQEARLRCSPMKGHSHVYWYRQLPEEGLKFMVYLQKENIIDESGMPKERFSAEFPKEGPSILRIQQVVRGDSAAYFCASSNQNTEAFFGQGTRLTVV.

The chain uses TRBV19 and TRBJ1-5; D ambiguous. V was shortened by 3 bases and J by 8 bases, with 17 bases between the two germline ends. Germline loops: CDR1 LNHDA, CDR2 SQIVND (reference sequence). The CDR3 runs to 15 residues. In DNA form, the CDR3 reads TGTGCCAGTAGTATTGGACGGGGTAGCGGAGAGCCCCAGCATTTT. This encodes CASSIGRGSGEPQHF. Looking up the rest from reference TRBV19 and TRBJ1-5 gives the full variable domain: DGGITQSPKYLFRKEGQNVTLSCEQNLNHDAMYWYRQDPGQGLRLIYYSQIVNDFQKGDIAEGYSVSREKKESFPLTVTSAQKNPTAFYLCASSIGRGSGEPQHFGDGTRLSIL.

The chain links TRBV14 to TRBJ1-1; tentatively, D is TRBD1 (6 bases). CDR1 and CDR2 (germline): SGHDN, FVKESK. The CDR3 runs 14 residues. The germline V and J ends were trimmed by 3 bases and 6 bases, with 14 bases remaining between them. The CDR3 region has the DNA TGTGCCAGCAGCCACCAGGGACAATACGCTGAAGCTTTCTTT. This codes for CASSHQGQYAEAFF. The complete variable domain, with remaining parts taken from reference TRBV14 and TRBJ1-1, reads EAGVTQFPSHSVIEKGQTVTLRCDPISGHDNLYWYRRVMGKEIKFLLHFVKESKQDESGMPNNRFLAERTGGTYSTLKVQPAELEDSGVYFCASSHQGQYAEAFFGQGTRLTVV.

This clone was recorded once. The CDR3 nucleotides are TGTGCCACCAGCAGAGATTTGGCAGCCGGGGAGCTGTTTTTT. The encoded protein is CATSRDLAAGELFF. This chain joins TRBV15 and TRBJ2-2, with D unresolved. CDR1 and CDR2 (germline): LNHNV, YYDKDF (reference sequence). This CDR3 spans 14 amino acids. V shed 0 bases and J shed 6 bases, with 8 bases lying between them.

The CDR3 loop is CASSINRFSTDTQYF. The DNA of the CDR3 is TGTGCCAGTAGTATCAACCGCTTTAGCACAGATACGCAGTATTTT. This chain uses TRBV19 with TRBJ2-3, with no clear D. The V and J ends lost 3 bases and 0 bases respectively, with 10 bases between them. The CDR3 spans 15 residues. Germline CDR1 reads LNHDA; CDR2 reads SQIVND (reference sequence).

CDR3 nucleotide sequence: TGCGCCAGCAGCCAGGGACCCTACAATGAGCAGTTCTTC. This encodes CASSQGPYNEQFF. V usage is TRBV4-3 and J usage is TRBJ2-1; either TRBD1 or TRBD2 may fit D (5 bases each). The CDR3 sequence is 13 residues long. The V gene lost 3 bases and the J gene lost 2 bases, with 5 bases spanning the gap. CDR1 is LGHNA, CDR2 YSLEER, per germline.

The chain links TRBV28 to TRBJ2-1; D tentatively reads TRBD1 or TRBD2 (5 bases each). CDR1 is MDHEN, CDR2 SYDVKM, per germline. This CDR3 spans 12 amino acids. The CDR3 loop reads CATGTQYNEQFF. DNA for the CDR3: TGTGCAACTGGGACGCAATACAATGAGCAGTTCTTC.

This chain joins TRBV15 and TRBJ2-1; possible D gene TRBD1, 7 bases. This CDR3 comprises 14 residues. V was shortened by 0 bases and J by 7 bases, with 10 bases between the two germline ends. Germline V CDR1 and CDR2: LNHNV, YYDKDF (reference sequence). The CDR3 spells CATSRDPGGNEQFF. CDR3 DNA: TGTGCCACCAGCAGAGACCCAGGGGGGAATGAGCAGTTCTTC.